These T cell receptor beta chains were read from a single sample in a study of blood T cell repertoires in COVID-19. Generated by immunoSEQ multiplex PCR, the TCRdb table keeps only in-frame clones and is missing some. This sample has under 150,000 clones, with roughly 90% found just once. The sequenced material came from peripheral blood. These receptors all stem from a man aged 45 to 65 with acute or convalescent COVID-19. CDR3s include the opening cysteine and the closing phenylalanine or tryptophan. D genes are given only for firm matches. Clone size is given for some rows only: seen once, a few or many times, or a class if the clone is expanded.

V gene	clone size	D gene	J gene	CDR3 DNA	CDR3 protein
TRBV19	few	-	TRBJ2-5	TGTGCCAGTAGTATGGGGGCCGGGACCCATAAAGAGACCCAGTACTTC	CASSMGAGTHKETQYF
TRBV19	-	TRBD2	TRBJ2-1	TGTGCCAGTAGTATAGTCGGACTAGCGGGGGGCAATGAGCAGTTCTTC	CASSIVGLAGGNEQFF
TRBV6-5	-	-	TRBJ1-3	TGTGCCAGCGGTCAGGGATATGGAAACACCATATATTTT	CASGQGYGNTIYF
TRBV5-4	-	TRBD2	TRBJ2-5	TGTGCCAGCAGCTTGGCTAGCGGGAGTTTAGGAGAGACCCAGTACTTC	CASSLASGSLGETQYF
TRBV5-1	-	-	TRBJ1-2	TGCGCCAGCAGCTTGGACAGGCAATCTAACTATGGCTACACCTTC	CASSLDRQSNYGYTF
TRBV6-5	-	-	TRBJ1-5	TGTGCCAGCAGTTACTCATGGGGGGTGGATCAGCCCCAGCATTTT	CASSYSWGVDQPQHF
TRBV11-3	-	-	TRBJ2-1	TGTGCCAGCAGCTTAGATCGGGGGGCAGTTACTTACAATGAGCAGTTCTTC	CASSLDRGAVTYNEQFF
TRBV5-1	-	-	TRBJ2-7	TGCGCCAGCAGCGCGTCGGCGGGGAAGACCTACGAGCAGTACTTC	CASSASAGKTYEQYF
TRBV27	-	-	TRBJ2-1	TGTGCCAGCAACCCCACGGGTTTAAACAATGAGCAGTTCTTC	CASNPTGLNNEQFF
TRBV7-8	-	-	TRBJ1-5	TGTGCCAGCAGCTACGCAGGCAATCAGCCCCAGCATTTT	CASSYAGNQPQHF
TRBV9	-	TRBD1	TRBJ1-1	TGTGCCAGCAGCTACACAGGGGGAAACACTGAAGCTTTCTTT	CASSYTGGNTEAFF
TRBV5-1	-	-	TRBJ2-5	TGCGCCAGCAGCTCACCAAGCGGGCTAGCAGAGACCCAGTACTTC	CASSSPSGLAETQYF
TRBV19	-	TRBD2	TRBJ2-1	TGTGCCAGTAGCACGACTAGCGGTCGAGGAAATGAGCAGTTCTTC	CASSTTSGRGNEQFF
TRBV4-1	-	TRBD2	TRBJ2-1	TGCGCCAGCAGCCAAGACATCGACGGGAGGGCCAACGAGCAGTTCTTC	CASSQDIDGRANEQFF
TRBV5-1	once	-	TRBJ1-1	TGCGCCAGCAGCTTGGGTCTTTTGAACACTGAAGCTTTCTTT	CASSLGLLNTEAFF
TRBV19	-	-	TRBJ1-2	TGTGCCAGTAGTATAGATACCGCGCCGAACTATGGCTACACCTTC	CASSIDTAPNYGYTF
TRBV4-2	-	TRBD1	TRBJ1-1	TGTGCCAGCAGCCGAGGGACAGGGACCACTGAAGCTTTCTTT	CASSRGTGTTEAFF
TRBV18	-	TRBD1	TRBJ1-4	TGTGCCAGCTCACCATTGACAGGGATTAATGAAAAACTGTTTTTT	CASSPLTGINEKLFF
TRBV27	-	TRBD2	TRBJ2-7	TGTGCCAGCCGATCTAGCGGGCGTTATACCTACGAGCAGTACTTC	CASRSSGRYTYEQYF
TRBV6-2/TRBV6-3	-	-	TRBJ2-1	TGTGCCAGCAGTTCCGCCCGTTCAGGGATCTCCTACAATGAGCAGTTCTTC	CASSSARSGISYNEQFF
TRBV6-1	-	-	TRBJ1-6	TGTGCCAGCAGTGAAGGGGACAAAGGGCCTTCACCCCTCCACTTT	CASSEGDKGPSPLHF
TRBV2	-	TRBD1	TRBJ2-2	TGTGCCAGCAGGGGACAGGGGGAGAACACCGGGGAGCTGTTTTTT	CASRGQGENTGELFF
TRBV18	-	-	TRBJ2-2	TGTGCCAGCTCACCATTCAGCCCAGGCTCCGGGGAGCTGTTTTTT	CASSPFSPGSGELFF
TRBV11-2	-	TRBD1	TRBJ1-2	TGTGCCAGCAGCTTAGATTACAGGGGGCTGGATGGCTACACCTTC	CASSLDYRGLDGYTF
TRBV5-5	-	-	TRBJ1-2	TGTGCCAGCAGCTTCCAGGTGGTCTTC	CASSFQVVF
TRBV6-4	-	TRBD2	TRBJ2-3	TGTGCCAGCCAGAGCGGGAACACAGATACGCAGTATTTT	CASQSGNTDTQYF
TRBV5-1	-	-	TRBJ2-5	TGCGCCAGCAGCTCCCCGCAAGAGACCCAGTACTTC	CASSSPQETQYF
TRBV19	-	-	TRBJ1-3	TGTGCCGGCAGACAGAGCTCTGGAAACACCATATATTTT	CAGRQSSGNTIYF
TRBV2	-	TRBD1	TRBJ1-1	TGTGCCAGCACTCCGGGACAGGGAAGCACTGAAGCTTTCTTT	CASTPGQGSTEAFF
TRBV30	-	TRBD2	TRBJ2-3	TGTGCCTGCCGCCGGGCGGGAGGGGGTCGAAATACGCAGTATTTT	CACRRAGGGRNTQYF
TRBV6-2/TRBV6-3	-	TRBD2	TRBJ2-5	TGTGCCAGCAGTTCCAGACTAGCGGGAGGTACTGGGACCCAGTACTTC	CASSSRLAGGTGTQYF
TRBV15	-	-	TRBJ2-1	TGTGCCACCAGCAGAGATGGAAGCGTAAGAACGTTCTTC	CATSRDGSVRTFF
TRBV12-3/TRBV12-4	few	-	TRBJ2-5	TGTGCCAGCAGTTTAGTACCGGGGAGGAGCCAGTACTTC	CASSLVPGRSQYF
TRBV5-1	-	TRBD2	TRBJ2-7	TGCGCCAGCAGCTTCGGGCGGGGGGCCTACGAGCAGTACTTC	CASSFGRGAYEQYF
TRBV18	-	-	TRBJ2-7	TGTGCCAGCTCACCCGCCCGGGACTCCTACGAGCAGTACTTC	CASSPARDSYEQYF
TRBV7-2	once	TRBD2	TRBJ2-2	TGTGCCAGCAGCTTAGACGGGAGGGACACCGGGGAGCTGTTTTTT	CASSLDGRDTGELFF
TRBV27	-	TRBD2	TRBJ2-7	TGTGCCAGCAGACAACTAGCGGGAGGTCTCTACGAGCAGTACTTC	CASRQLAGGLYEQYF
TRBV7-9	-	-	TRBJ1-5	TGTGCCAGCAGCTCAAAAGGGGATCAGCCCCAGCATTTT	CASSSKGDQPQHF
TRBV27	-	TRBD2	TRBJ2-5	TGTGCCAGCAGTCCCCCTCGACTAGCGGGAGTCTCGGAGACCCAGTACTTC	CASSPPRLAGVSETQYF
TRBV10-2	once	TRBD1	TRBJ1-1	TGCGCCAGCAGTCGACAGGGCCTAAGCGCCGAAGCTTTCTTT	CASSRQGLSAEAFF
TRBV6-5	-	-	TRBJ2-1	TGTGCCAGCAGTTACTCGGGGGGCTCCTACAATGAGCAGTTCTTC	CASSYSGGSYNEQFF
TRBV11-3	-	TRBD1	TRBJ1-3	TGTGCCAGCAGCTTAAGACAGGGAGGATCTTACTCTGGAAACACCATATATTTT	CASSLRQGGSYSGNTIYF
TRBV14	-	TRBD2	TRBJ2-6	TGTGCCAGCAGCCCAAGAGCGGGAGGGATCTGGGCCAACGTCCTGACTTTC	CASSPRAGGIWANVLTF
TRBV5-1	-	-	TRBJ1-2	TGCGCCAGCAGCGTCAGGGCTGGGTATGGCTACACCTTC	CASSVRAGYGYTF